This TCR beta chain was captured by sequencing in a study of immune cell composition in non-small cell lung cancer. V dropped 9 bases and J dropped 3 bases, with 20 bases sitting between them. In germline, CDR1 is LNHDA, CDR2 SQIVND (reference sequence). This CDR3 region has 15 residues. Whole-study findings and limits: Squamous lung tumours showed higher top 10 clone scores and clonality than adenocarcinomas. Squamous carcinomas (75%) more often had tumour-associated clones >0.5% than adenocarcinomas (roughly 35%).

This clone was seen only once. Its target is not known. Data came from immunoSEQ multiplex PCR; TCRdb stores just in-frame clones and leaves some out. Of about 3,000 clones detected, 60% to 85% appear once; the ten largest clones hold around 7%. Sequencing used lung tumor tissue. The TCR was taken from a human donor with non-small cell lung cancer. The genes are TRBV19 and TRBJ1-2; a weak D match, TRBD1 (5 bases). As DNA, the CDR3 is TGTGCCAGCCTGGATTCGACAGTGCGATACTATGGCTACACCTTC. Protein product: CASLDSTVRYYGYTF.